Listed below are T cell receptor beta chains from one sample, sequenced in a study of T cell repertoires in cytomegalovirus infection. The antigens for these receptors are not known. TCRdb re-derived calls from the reads in MiXCR, one entry per CDR3 protein. Of about half a million distinct CDR3 sequences detected, 25% to 35% appear once; the ten largest clones hold about a sixth. The specimen comprised cultured PBMCs, sampled from culture after CMV antigen stimulation. The receptors originated from a human donor in good health (CMV status not recorded). Some clones in this sample may be carry-over from other donors' samples. Both conserved end residues are part of each CDR3. The D gene is left open where the match is weak. Clone size is given for some rows only: seen once, a few or many times, or a class if the clone is expanded.

len: 15; v_gene: TRBV19; d_gene: NA; abundance: NA; j_gene: TRBJ2-1; CDR3nt: TGTGCCAGTAGTATACCATATAGCGGAAACAATGAGCAGTTCTTC; CDR3aa: CASSIPYSGNNEQFF
len: 13; v_gene: TRBV7-2; d_gene: NA; abundance: few; j_gene: TRBJ2-1; CDR3nt: TGTGCCAGCAGCTCGCGGGGAGACAATGAGCAGTTCTTC; CDR3aa: CASSSRGDNEQFF
len: 14; v_gene: TRBV6-1; d_gene: TRBD1; abundance: few; j_gene: TRBJ1-5; CDR3nt: TGTGCCAGAAGAGGGACAGGGCGATATCAGCCCCAGCATTTT; CDR3aa: CARRGTGRYQPQHF
len: 18; v_gene: TRBV4-1; d_gene: TRBD2; abundance: NA; j_gene: TRBJ2-5; CDR3nt: TGCGCCAGCAGCCAACCTCCGGGACTAGCGGGAGGAGGGGAGACCCAGTACTTC; CDR3aa: CASSQPPGLAGGGETQYF
len: 15; v_gene: TRBV18; d_gene: TRBD1; abundance: NA; j_gene: TRBJ1-5; CDR3nt: TGTGCCAGCTCACCGACAGGGGCCGTCGGTCAGCCCCAGCATTTT; CDR3aa: CASSPTGAVGQPQHF
len: 13; v_gene: TRBV7-3; d_gene: NA; abundance: NA; j_gene: TRBJ1-3; CDR3nt: TGTGCCAGCAGCTCCGGACATGGAAACACCATATATTTT; CDR3aa: CASSSGHGNTIYF
len: 12; v_gene: TRBV4-1; d_gene: NA; abundance: NA; j_gene: TRBJ2-1; CDR3nt: TGCGCCAGCAGCCGGAGTTTCGATGAGCAGTTCTTC; CDR3aa: CASSRSFDEQFF
len: 15; v_gene: TRBV28; d_gene: TRBD1; abundance: NA; j_gene: TRBJ1-1; CDR3nt: TGTGCCAGCAGTTCCTCGGGACAGGAGAACACTGAAGCTTTCTTT; CDR3aa: CASSSSGQENTEAFF
len: 14; v_gene: TRBV18; d_gene: NA; abundance: NA; j_gene: TRBJ1-1; CDR3nt: TGTGCCAGCTCACCACCCGGGACCCGTACTGAAGCTTTCTTT; CDR3aa: CASSPPGTRTEAFF
len: 12; v_gene: TRBV10-3; d_gene: NA; abundance: few; j_gene: TRBJ1-1; CDR3nt: TGTGCCATCAGTGGGGGGTTAACTGAAGCTTTCTTT; CDR3aa: CAISGGLTEAFF
len: 15; v_gene: TRBV19; d_gene: TRBD1; abundance: once; j_gene: TRBJ1-5; CDR3nt: TGTGCCAGTAGGGTGGGACAGGGGGGAAATCAGCCCCAGCATTTT; CDR3aa: CASRVGQGGNQPQHF
len: 14; v_gene: TRBV27; d_gene: TRBD1; abundance: NA; j_gene: TRBJ1-5; CDR3nt: TGTGCCAGCAGCGATGGGACAGCTAATCAGCCCCAGCATTTT; CDR3aa: CASSDGTANQPQHF
len: 14; v_gene: TRBV4-3; d_gene: NA; abundance: NA; j_gene: TRBJ1-5; CDR3nt: TGCGCCAGCAGCCAAGGTCCAGGGGCACAGCCCCAGCATTTT; CDR3aa: CASSQGPGAQPQHF
len: 13; v_gene: TRBV6-2/TRBV6-3; d_gene: NA; abundance: NA; j_gene: TRBJ2-1; CDR3nt: TGTGCCAGCAGTTACTACGGCATAAATGAGCAGTTCTTC; CDR3aa: CASSYYGINEQFF
len: 13; v_gene: TRBV4-2; d_gene: TRBD2; abundance: NA; j_gene: TRBJ2-1; CDR3nt: TGTGCCAGCAGCCAAGACCGGGAGGCGCTCGCGTTCTTC; CDR3aa: CASSQDREALAFF
len: 17; v_gene: TRBV12-3/TRBV12-4; d_gene: NA; abundance: NA; j_gene: TRBJ2-2; CDR3nt: TGTGCCAGCAGTTTATTTTGGGAAAACAATCCCGCCGGGGAGCTGTTTTTT; CDR3aa: CASSLFWENNPAGELFF
len: 15; v_gene: TRBV5-4; d_gene: NA; abundance: NA; j_gene: TRBJ2-1; CDR3nt: TGTGCCAGCAGCTTGGAAGCGAACTCCTACAATGAGCAGTTCTTC; CDR3aa: CASSLEANSYNEQFF
len: 13; v_gene: TRBV6-2/TRBV6-3; d_gene: TRBD1; abundance: few; j_gene: TRBJ2-7; CDR3nt: TGTGCCAGCAGCCCAGGACAGGAGCGCGAGCAGTACTTC; CDR3aa: CASSPGQEREQYF
len: 15; v_gene: TRBV28; d_gene: TRBD1; abundance: NA; j_gene: TRBJ1-2; CDR3nt: TGTGCCAGCAGTGTACAGGGGGCCCGTGGCTATGGCTACACCTTC; CDR3aa: CASSVQGARGYGYTF
len: 16; v_gene: TRBV7-2; d_gene: NA; abundance: many; j_gene: TRBJ1-5; CDR3nt: TGTGCCAGCAGCTTAGATTTGTGGGCAGGAGATCAGCCCCAGCATTTT; CDR3aa: CASSLDLWAGDQPQHF
len: 14; v_gene: TRBV27; d_gene: NA; abundance: few; j_gene: TRBJ1-2; CDR3nt: TGTGCCAGCAGTCCCGAACTCAGGGGAAGTGGCTACACCTTC; CDR3aa: CASSPELRGSGYTF
len: 12; v_gene: TRBV7-8; d_gene: NA; abundance: NA; j_gene: TRBJ2-3; CDR3nt: TGTGCCAGCAGCACGAGACCTGCTACGCAGTATTTT; CDR3aa: CASSTRPATQYF
len: 13; v_gene: TRBV7-2; d_gene: NA; abundance: many; j_gene: TRBJ2-2; CDR3nt: TGTGCCAGCAGCTCGGCGGGAACCGGGGAGCTGTTTTTT; CDR3aa: CASSSAGTGELFF
len: 13; v_gene: TRBV20-1; d_gene: NA; abundance: NA; j_gene: TRBJ2-3; CDR3nt: TGCAGTGCTAGCGGGGATCGCACAGATACGCAGTATTTT; CDR3aa: CSASGDRTDTQYF
len: 13; v_gene: TRBV20-1; d_gene: NA; abundance: few; j_gene: TRBJ2-2; CDR3nt: TGCAGTGCTACAACTCCGAACACCGGGGAGCTGTTTTTT; CDR3aa: CSATTPNTGELFF
len: 14; v_gene: TRBV20-1; d_gene: NA; abundance: NA; j_gene: TRBJ1-1; CDR3nt: TGCAGTGCTGAGGTTCGGGGGCGCGTCACTGAAGCTTTCTTT; CDR3aa: CSAEVRGRVTEAFF
len: 16; v_gene: TRBV11-2; d_gene: TRBD1; abundance: NA; j_gene: TRBJ1-5; CDR3nt: TGCGCCAGCAGCTTAGGCCTGACAGGGGGCAATCAGCCCCAGCATTTT; CDR3aa: CASSLGLTGGNQPQHF
len: 15; v_gene: TRBV5-6; d_gene: TRBD2; abundance: NA; j_gene: TRBJ2-1; CDR3nt: TGTGCCAGCATTATCCGACTAGCAGGATTTAATGAGCAGTTCTTC; CDR3aa: CASIIRLAGFNEQFF
len: 11; v_gene: TRBV29-1; d_gene: NA; abundance: NA; j_gene: TRBJ2-1; CDR3nt: TGCAGCGTTGGACACAACAATGAGCAGTTCTTC; CDR3aa: CSVGHNNEQFF
len: 19; v_gene: TRBV9; d_gene: TRBD2; abundance: few; j_gene: TRBJ2-2; CDR3nt: TGTGCCAGCAGCGTAGGTAGGGGCGGTCTAGCGGCGAACACCGGGGAGCTGTTTTTT; CDR3aa: CASSVGRGGLAANTGELFF
len: 14; v_gene: TRBV28; d_gene: TRBD1; abundance: NA; j_gene: TRBJ2-2; CDR3nt: TGTGCCAGCGTCGACAGGGGTAACACCGGGGAGCTGTTTTTT; CDR3aa: CASVDRGNTGELFF
len: 15; v_gene: TRBV27; d_gene: NA; abundance: NA; j_gene: TRBJ2-7; CDR3nt: TGTGCCAGCAGTTTATATCCGACCGACACCTACGAGCAGTACTTC; CDR3aa: CASSLYPTDTYEQYF
len: 17; v_gene: TRBV20-1; d_gene: NA; abundance: NA; j_gene: TRBJ2-1; CDR3nt: TGCAGTGCTGCCGCCAAGGGCCGATGGGGAGAAAACAATGAGCAGTTCTTC; CDR3aa: CSAAAKGRWGENNEQFF
len: 18; v_gene: TRBV7-3; d_gene: TRBD2; abundance: NA; j_gene: TRBJ2-1; CDR3nt: TGTGCCAGCAGCTTAAGCACCCCTGGGACTAGCGGAAACAATGAGCAGTTCTTC; CDR3aa: CASSLSTPGTSGNNEQFF
len: 17; v_gene: TRBV7-8; d_gene: TRBD1; abundance: many; j_gene: TRBJ1-5; CDR3nt: TGTGCCAGCAGCTTAGCGGGACAGGGCAGAAAAAATCAGCCCCAGCATTTT; CDR3aa: CASSLAGQGRKNQPQHF
len: 12; v_gene: TRBV28; d_gene: NA; abundance: medium-sized; j_gene: TRBJ1-1; CDR3nt: TGTGCCAGCAGCTTAGTCGGCACTGAAGCTTTCTTT; CDR3aa: CASSLVGTEAFF
len: 16; v_gene: TRBV7-3; d_gene: NA; abundance: NA; j_gene: TRBJ2-5; CDR3nt: TGTGCCAGCAGCTTAAGCGGGGGCCCCGTCCAAGAGACCCAGTACTTC; CDR3aa: CASSLSGGPVQETQYF
len: 20; v_gene: TRBV6-2/TRBV6-3; d_gene: NA; abundance: NA; j_gene: TRBJ1-6; CDR3nt: TGTGCCAGCAGTTACGGGAGTAGGGGCCGGGACGGTCTTTTCGGTTCACCCCTCCACTTT; CDR3aa: CASSYGSRGRDGLFGSPLHF
len: 13; v_gene: TRBV12-3/TRBV12-4; d_gene: NA; abundance: NA; j_gene: TRBJ2-1; CDR3nt: TGTGCCAGCCGACTAGGAAATAACAATGAGCAGTTCTTC; CDR3aa: CASRLGNNNEQFF
len: 16; v_gene: TRBV11-1; d_gene: NA; abundance: few; j_gene: TRBJ2-5; CDR3nt: TGTGCCAGCAGCTACAACCCCGGGACAACCCAAGAGACCCAGTACTTC; CDR3aa: CASSYNPGTTQETQYF
len: 15; v_gene: TRBV5-1; d_gene: TRBD1; abundance: NA; j_gene: TRBJ2-3; CDR3nt: TGCGCCAGCAGCCCAGGACAGGGGGCCACAGATACGCAGTATTTT; CDR3aa: CASSPGQGATDTQYF
len: 16; v_gene: TRBV5-1; d_gene: NA; abundance: few; j_gene: TRBJ1-2; CDR3nt: TGCGCCAGCAGCTTTTCGGTCCGGGACGGCTTCTATGGCTACACCTTC; CDR3aa: CASSFSVRDGFYGYTF